This is a list of T cell receptor beta chains from one sample in a study of T cells after posttransplantation cyclophosphamide. Here immunoSEQ multiplex PCR was the method, and the copy in TCRdb shows in-frame clones only, minus some. The data contain about 12,000 clones, roughly 2% of them seen just once; the ten biggest clones take up 15% to 18%. Sequencing was performed on PBMCs, taken after allogeneic stem cell transplant with posttransplant cyclophosphamide. Every receptor here comes from a male patient aged 30 to 40 who received an allogeneic stem cell transplant from a related donor, was CMV-positive, and had no GVHD. Some T cells here may be from the graft donor. Both conserved end residues are part of each CDR3. The D gene is left open where the match is weak. The size entry is marked missing in some rows and otherwise reads once, few, many or a size class.

>few|TRBV6-5|TRBJ1-5|-
TGTGCCAGCAGTTGCGGGGGGGATCAGCCCCAGCATTTT
CASSCGGDQPQHF
>few|TRBV6-1|TRBJ2-1|TRBD1
TGTGCCAGCAGTGAAATGAGTTGGGGCCCACAGGGGGCCAATGAGCAGTTCTTC
CASSEMSWGPQGANEQFF
>few|TRBV6-5|TRBJ1-2|-
TGTGCCAGCAGTTACTCACCGGGTTTTAGCTATGGCTACACCTTC
CASSYSPGFSYGYTF
>-|TRBV7-8|TRBJ2-5|-
TGTGCCAGCAGTTCCAGAGACTTATGGGAGACCCAGTACTTC
CASSSRDLWETQYF
>-|TRBV28|TRBJ2-3|TRBD2
TGTGCCAGCAGTGAACTAGCGGGCAGCACAGATACGCAGTATTTT
CASSELAGSTDTQYF
>-|TRBV27|TRBJ2-5|-
TGTGCCAGCAGCATGGGTATTATAATTGGGAGAGAGACCCAGTACTTC
CASSMGIIIGRETQYF
>few|TRBV7-2|TRBJ2-7|TRBD2
TGTGCCAGCAGCTTAGAGGCTAGCGGGAGTTACGAGCAGTACTTC
CASSLEASGSYEQYF
>-|TRBV5-1|TRBJ1-1|TRBD1
TGCGCCAGCAGTCGAGGGACAGGGGATAGCACTGAAGCTTTCTTT
CASSRGTGDSTEAFF
>few|TRBV28|TRBJ2-3|TRBD2
TGTGCCAGCTACCCGGGGGGTCGGGCAGATACGCAGTATTTT
CASYPGGRADTQYF
>-|TRBV19|TRBJ2-4|-
TGTGCCAGTACCCAAATTGGGGAGAGAAACATTCAGTACTTC
CASTQIGERNIQYF
>few|TRBV27|TRBJ2-2|-
TGTGCCAGCATCAAAAACTGGGCAGGGACCGGGGAGCTGTTTTTT
CASIKNWAGTGELFF
>-|TRBV25-1|TRBJ2-5|TRBD2
TGTGCCAGCAGTGCGGGGGGGAAGGTGGCCCAGTACTTC
CASSAGGKVAQYF
>-|TRBV19|TRBJ2-7|-
TGTGCCAGTAGTATTGACAGCCGACAAACCTACGAGCAGTACTTC
CASSIDSRQTYEQYF
>few|TRBV7-2|TRBJ1-6|-
TGTGCCAGCAGCCCCGGGACTGTGAATTCACCCCTCCACTTT
CASSPGTVNSPLHF
>-|TRBV7-6|TRBJ1-1|-
TGTGCCAGCAGCTTAGGGGGGGTCACTGAAGCTTTCTTT
CASSLGGVTEAFF
>-|TRBV28|TRBJ2-7|TRBD1
TGTGCCAGCAGTGACAGGGGACCTCGTGAGCAGTACTTC
CASSDRGPREQYF
>few|TRBV5-8|TRBJ2-2|TRBD1
TGTGCCAGCAGCAGGGACAGGGGGCAGGCCGGGGAGCTGTTTTTT
CASSRDRGQAGELFF
>-|TRBV28|TRBJ1-1|-
TGTGCCAGCAGTTTATACATTGAAGCTTTCTTT
CASSLYIEAFF
>few|TRBV5-1|TRBJ2-4|TRBD2
TGCGCCAGCAGCGAAAATCCGGGACTAGCGGGAGTAGGCAAAAACATTCAGTACTTC
CASSENPGLAGVGKNIQYF
>-|TRBV18|TRBJ2-3|TRBD1
TGTGCCAGCTCACCACCTGTCAGGGGGAGAGATACGCAGTATTTT
CASSPPVRGRDTQYF
>-|TRBV18|TRBJ1-5|-
TGTGCCAGCTCACCACCGACGGGGAATCAGCCCCAGCATTTT
CASSPPTGNQPQHF
>few|TRBV4-3|TRBJ2-3|TRBD2
TGCGCCAGCAGCCAAGAGACTAGCGGTACAGATACGCAGTATTTT
CASSQETSGTDTQYF